The sequence of this T cell receptor beta chain was determined in a study of blood T cell repertoires in COVID-19. Turning to the study itself: Samples came from the United States, Italy and Spain, spanning acute and convalescent COVID-19. From T cells, B-cell-depleted T cells, or PBMCs came the material, which was cDNA or gDNA.

In the authors' methods: Cell counts per sample came from amplifying reference gene primers. Sequencing used immunoSEQ multiplex PCR; TCRdb keeps in-frame clones, though not all of them. D and trimming were read from the DNA, whereas the V and J calls and clone size are those reported in that table. Of 210,000 or so clones in the sample, around 83% were seen once. Losses at the gene ends were 2 bases for V and 8 bases for J; bases not matched to a gene: 14. From germline, CDR1 is PRHDT and CDR2 FYEKMQ (reference sequence). The length of the CDR3 is 18 residues. The rearrangement links TRBV13 to TRBJ2-1, with TRBD2 identical over 11 bases. The receptor's source is a man aged 50-59 years with active or convalescent COVID-19. Source material: peripheral blood. The CDR3 region has the DNA TGTGCCAGCAGCTTATCTTATCCAACTAGCGGGAGAATGTATGAGCAGTTCTTC. Amino acids: CASSLSYPTSGRMYEQFF.